The 30 T cell receptor beta chains listed next were all sequenced from one sample in a study of cytomegalovirus exposure and HLA in healthy donors. Both 60 Vbeta primers and 13 Jbeta primers went into the PCR. Here immunoSEQ multiplex PCR was the method, and the copy in TCRdb shows in-frame clones only, minus some. The sample lists some 110,000 clones, roughly 9.1% occurring once. The sample consisted of PBMCs. The receptors originated from a man aged 40-49 years in good health and CMV-seropositive.

This clone was picked up many times. V and J are TRBV5-5 and TRBJ2-3; TRBD2 matches at 13 bases. V was clipped by 4 bases and J by 3 bases; unmatched bases: 14. Germline V gives CDR1 SGHKS, CDR2 YYEKEE (reference sequence). The CDR3 covers 19 residues. CDR3 bases: TGTGCCAGCAGCGTTGGGACTAGCGGGATGTCCCTCAGGACAGATACGCAGTATTTT. It codes for CASSVGTSGMSLRTDTQYF.

This clone appeared a few times. The V and J genes are TRBV7-2 and TRBJ1-1; maybe TRBD1 (6 bases). This CDR3 spans 14 amino acids. Germline-derived CDR1 and CDR2 are SGHTA and FQGNSA. Deletions cut 2 bases from V and 2 bases from J, with 9 bases between. The DNA for the CDR3 is TGTGCCAGCAGCTTAACAGGGATAAACACTGAAGCTTTCTTT. Amino acids: CASSLTGINTEAFF.

V and J are TRBV5-1 and TRBJ2-7; TRBD1 aligns across 7 bases. V gave up 4 bases and J gave up 2 bases; unmatched junction bases: 6. The CDR3 length is 14 residues. Germline lookup yields CDR1 SGHRS and CDR2 YFSETQ. As DNA, the CDR3 is TGCGCCAGCAGCGCACGGACAGGAGCCTACGAGCAGTACTTC. Residues: CASSARTGAYEQYF.

This clone showed up just a few times. The V gene is TRBV4-2, the J gene TRBJ2-7; D unclear. Germline-derived CDR1 and CDR2 are LGHNA and YNFKEQ. This CDR3 contains 14 residues. V shed 0 bases and J shed 1 base, with 7 bases lying between them. The CDR3 region has the DNA TGTGCCAGCAGCCAAGATGCGCCGTCCTACGAGCAGTACTTC. It is translated as CASSQDAPSYEQYF.

V gene TRBV27 combines with J gene TRBJ2-1; no clear D. CDR3 length: 12 amino acids. In germline, CDR1 is MNHEY, CDR2 SMNVEV (reference sequence). Trimming stripped 5 bases from V and 5 bases from J, with 7 bases between. The CDR3 protein is CASSALDNEQFF. The CDR3 DNA is TGTGCCAGCAGTGCGTTAGACAATGAGCAGTTCTTC.

The chain uses TRBV16 and TRBJ2-5; tentative D call: TRBD1 (5 bases). Trimming cost V 1 base and J 1 base, with 16 bases left between them. CDR1 is KGHSY and CDR2 is FQNENV in the germline V gene. The CDR3 is 17 residues long. The CDR3 sequence: CASSQLDQGTPQETQYF. CDR3 bases: TGTGCCAGCAGCCAATTGGACCAGGGTACTCCCCAAGAGACCCAGTACTTC.

This clone was observed a handful of times. This sequence joins TRBV5-1 and TRBJ2-5, with D maybe TRBD1 (5 bases). The assigned J gene may be wrong: the sequence end matches TRBJ2-7 better. This CDR3 spans 15 amino acids. Germline lookup yields CDR1 SGHRS and CDR2 YFSETQ. CDR3 sequence reads: CASSLDLGALYEQYF. Written as DNA, the CDR3 is TGCGCCAGCAGCTTAGACCTAGGGGCTTTGTACGAGCAGTACTTC.

This clone was found a few times. V is TRBV18 and J is TRBJ1-2; the D is unclear. The CDR3 runs 15 residues. CDR1 is KGHSH, CDR2 LQKENI, per germline. Trimming shortened V by 2 bases and J by 5 bases, and 15 bases separated the two germline ends. This CDR3 is CASSPMTAREYGYTF. The CDR3 DNA is TGTGCCAGCTCACCAATGACTGCAAGGGAGTATGGCTACACCTTC.

This clone was seen more than once but under ten times. The chain is built from TRBV20-1 and TRBJ2-1; no reliable D call. CDR3 length: 11 amino acids. Germline values: CDR1 DFQATT, CDR2 SNEGSKA (reference sequence). V lost 3 bases to trimming and J lost 6 bases, with 6 bases between them. In nucleotides, the CDR3 is TGCAGTGCTAGTAGCAGCAATGAGCAGTTCTTC. This translates into CSASSSNEQFF.

The chain employs TRBV7-8 and TRBJ2-7; D is possibly TRBD1 (6 bases). The CDR3 is 12 amino acids. Per germline, CDR1 SGHVS and CDR2 FQNEAQ. V was cut by 7 bases and J by 6 bases, with 13 bases left in between. The CDR3 bases are TGTGCCAGCAACCAGGACAGTTCCGAGCAGTACTTC. This encodes CASNQDSSEQYF.

The table lists this clone with many counts. This CDR3 is CASSGNNEQFF. CDR3 nucleotides: TGTGCCAGCAGTGGTAACAATGAGCAGTTCTTC. The chain recombines TRBV2 with TRBJ2-1; D unresolved. Germline assignment: CDR1 SNHLY and CDR2 FYNNEI. The V end was cut by 4 bases, the J end by 5 bases, with 3 bases between. This CDR3 contains 11 residues. Filled out from reference TRBV2 and TRBJ2-1, the complete variable domain reads EPEVTQTPSHQVTQMGQEVILRCVPISNHLYFYWYRQILGQKVEFLVSFYNNEISEKSEIFDDQFSVERPDGSNFTLKIRSTKLEDSAMYFCASSGNNEQFFGPGTRLTVL.

This clone has more than one count but fewer than ten. The V gene is TRBV5-8, the J gene TRBJ1-5, with a tentative D call TRBD1 (5 bases). Germline V gene sequence: CDR1 SGHTS, CDR2 YDEGEE. V gave up 2 bases and J gave up 5 bases, with 14 bases separating them. The length of the CDR3 is 15 residues. CDR3 loop: CASSFWGRGDQPQHF. CDR3 coding DNA: TGTGCCAGCAGCTTTTGGGGGAGGGGTGATCAGCCCCAGCATTTT.

J is TRBJ1-3 and V is TRBV9; D possibly corresponds to TRBD1 (6 bases). The CDR3 runs 17 residues. Trimming shortened V by 2 bases and J by 0 bases, and 15 bases separated the two germline ends. Looked up from germline, CDR1 is SGDLS and CDR2 is YYNGEE. The CDR3 nucleotides read TGTGCCAGCAGCGTGGACGGACAGCCGGACTCTGGAAACACCATATATTTT. Its translation is CASSVDGQPDSGNTIYF.

This clone was counted a few times. The J gene is TRBJ1-4, the V gene TRBV19, with D uncertain. CDR3 length equals 15 residues. Germline V lookup: CDR1 LNHDA, CDR2 SQIVND (reference sequence). Between the trimmed V and J ends, which lost 2 bases and 3 bases, there was a span of 10 bases. The CDR3 nucleotides are TGTGCCAGTAGTATAATTGGTTCAGCTAATGAAAAACTGTTTTTT. Encoded protein: CASSIIGSANEKLFF.

This clone was counted only a few times. The chain links TRBV29-1 to TRBJ2-5, with D possibly TRBD1 on 6 matching bases. The CDR3 has 12 residues. CDR1 is SQVTM, CDR2 ANQGSEA, per germline. Deletions cut 7 bases from V and 5 bases from J, with 14 bases between. CDR3 nucleotide sequence: TGCAGCGCTCAGGGGAATTGGGAGACCCAGTACTTC. Translation gives CSAQGNWETQYF. The entire variable domain, with the rest obtained from reference TRBV29-1 and TRBJ2-5, is as follows: SAVISQKPSRDICQRGTSLTIQCQVDSQVTMMFWYRQQPGQSLTLIATANQGSEATYESGFVIDKFPISRPNLTFSTLTVSNMSPEDSSIYLCSAQGNWETQYFGPGTRLLVL.

This clone was seen only a few times. The chain combines TRBV20-1 with TRBJ2-5, with D maybe TRBD1 (5 bases). Germline V lookup: CDR1 DFQATT, CDR2 SNEGSKA (reference sequence). CDR3 length: 10 residues. The ends were cut back, 6 bases at V and 5 bases at J, with 7 bases in the middle. In DNA form, the CDR3 reads TGCAGTGCGGGGCTGGAGACCCAGTACTTC. This codes for CSAGLETQYF.

This sequence joins TRBV27 and TRBJ1-4, with unresolved D. V was pared by 8 bases and J by 5 bases, with 6 bases between. The germline V gene has CDR1 MNHEY and CDR2 SMNVEV (reference sequence). CDR3 length: 11 residues. This CDR3 reads CASLFNEKLFF. The DNA for the CDR3 is TGTGCCAGCCTTTTCAATGAAAAACTGTTTTTT.

This clone was seen a few times. The gene calls are TRBV27 and TRBJ2-7; D is perhaps TRBD1 (5 bases). Germline values: CDR1 MNHEY, CDR2 SMNVEV (reference sequence). This CDR3 spans 16 amino acids. Deletions cut 5 bases from V and 1 base from J, with 18 bases between. DNA for the CDR3: TGTGCCAGCAGTCCCGTCTTGGGGCCCGTATCCTACGAGCAGTACTTC. Protein sequence: CASSPVLGPVSYEQYF.

This clone was seen more than once but under ten times. The chain uses TRBV21-1 and TRBJ1-5; the D call TRBD1 from the table was never checked on the DNA. TRBV21-1 is termed a pseudogene. This CDR3 has 16 amino acids. The CDR3 DNA follows: TGTGCCTACGGTGGAGACAGGGGGTTTAGCAATCAGCCCCAGCATTTT. Translation gives CAYGGDRGFSNQPQHF.

V gene TRBV19 combines with J gene TRBJ2-7, with 12 positions matching TRBD2. The V segment lost 1 base and the J segment 5 bases; nucleotides outside the gene matches: 3. The CDR3 loop spans 15 amino acids. Per the germline V gene, CDR1 is LNHDA and CDR2 is SQIVND (reference sequence). The CDR3, as DNA: TGTGCCAGTAGTATAGCGACTAGCGGGAGTCACGAGCAGTACTTC. Its protein product is CASSIATSGSHEQYF.

This clone has more than one count but fewer than ten. This chain connects TRBV28 to TRBJ1-5, with 7 bases identical to TRBD1. J was trimmed by 6 bases and V by 2 bases; bases with no gene match: 7. Germline V gives CDR1 MDHEN, CDR2 SYDVKM. The CDR3 runs to 15 residues. CDR3 bases: TGTGCCAGCAGTTTAGGAGTGACAGGGCTTCAGCCCCAGCATTTT. As protein: CASSLGVTGLQPQHF.

This chain connects TRBV2 to TRBJ2-5; 9 bases agree with TRBD2. There are 15 residues in the CDR3. Germline V gene lookup returns CDR1 SNHLY and CDR2 FYNNEI. V shed 4 bases, J shed 1 base, and the junction held 4 bases outside the gene matches. Here the CDR3 DNA reads TGTGCCAGCAGTGCCCTAGCGGGGCCCCAAGAGACCCAGTACTTC. It codes for CASSALAGPQETQYF.

The rearrangement joins TRBV2 to TRBJ2-7, with 8 bases fitting TRBD1. Germline CDR1 is SNHLY and CDR2 is FYNNEI. The CDR3 loop spans 14 amino acids. V lost 4 bases, J lost 7 bases, and 9 bases stayed unmatched. The CDR3 is CASSVGQGAKEQYF. The CDR3 nucleotides are TGTGCCAGCAGTGTAGGTCAGGGGGCGAAGGAGCAGTACTTC.

This clone has more than one count but fewer than ten. The V and J genes are TRBV28 and TRBJ2-5, with D possibly matching TRBD2 (5 bases). Germline V CDR1 and CDR2: MDHEN, SYDVKM. This CDR3 comprises 15 residues. The germline V and J ends were trimmed by 5 bases and 4 bases, with 17 bases remaining between them. The CDR3 nucleotides read TGTGCCAGCAGTCGTCTAGCCGAAAAGAGAGAGACCCAGTACTTC. Translated, it gives CASSRLAEKRETQYF.

The genes are TRBV10-1 and TRBJ2-6; 14 positions agree with TRBD2. V gave up 2 bases and J gave up 1 base; unmatched junction bases: 4. This CDR3 is built from 19 residues. Germline V gene data show CDR1 as WNHNN and CDR2 as SYGVQD (reference sequence). CDR3 sequence (DNA): TGCGCCAGCAGTGAGCCGGGACTAGCGGGGGATTCTGGGGCCAACGTCCTGACTTTC. This encodes CASSEPGLAGDSGANVLTF.

The J gene is TRBJ1-6, the V gene TRBV6-6; D is perhaps TRBD1 (6 bases). The CDR3 totals 14 residues. Between the trimmed V and J ends, which lost 2 bases and 12 bases, there was a span of 14 bases. The germline V gene has CDR1 MNHNY and CDR2 SVGAGI (reference sequence). DNA of the CDR3: TGTGCCAGCAGTTACCAGGGGCTCAGGGAACCCCTCCACTTT. Translation gives CASSYQGLREPLHF.

This clone came up many times. This rearrangement joins TRBV10-3 to TRBJ1-2, with a weak D call TRBD1 (5 bases). The germline gives CDR1 ENHRY, CDR2 SYGVKD. V dropped 8 bases and J dropped 4 bases, with 17 bases sitting between them. The CDR3 spans 14 residues. Written as DNA, the CDR3 is TGTGCCATCGGGCGAGGGGCCGGGGGCTATGGCTACACCTTC. Translating it yields CAIGRGAGGYGYTF.

A few counts support this clone. The chain links TRBV5-4 to TRBJ2-1; D is perhaps TRBD2 (6 bases). Trimming took 0 bases from V and 3 from J, leaving 10 bases between them. The V gene's germline CDR1 is SGHNT and CDR2 YYREEE (reference sequence). The CDR3 runs to 15 residues. CDR3 region: CASSLAGESYNEQFF. CDR3 nucleotide sequence: TGTGCCAGCAGCTTGGCGGGAGAGAGCTACAATGAGCAGTTCTTC.

This clone was seen only a few times. This chain uses TRBV28 with TRBJ2-3, with 8 bases identical to TRBD1. CDR3 length: 14 amino acids. Germline lookup yields CDR1 MDHEN and CDR2 SYDVKM. Trimming removed 3 bases from V and 6 bases from J; junction bases left unmatched: 5. This CDR3 reads CASSLTGEMDTQYF. CDR3 nucleotide sequence: TGTGCCAGCAGTTTGACAGGGGAGATGGATACGCAGTATTTT.

This clone was picked up a small number of times. V and J are TRBV28 and TRBJ2-7; 11 nucleotides align to TRBD1. The CDR3 is 18 residues long. V dropped 5 bases and J dropped 3; count of bases not matched to a gene: 15. CDR1 and CDR2 from the germline V gene are MDHEN and SYDVKM. CDR3 DNA: TGTGCCAGCAGTACACCCTGGGGGACAGGGGGTACTTTCTACGAGCAGTACTTC. Its protein is CASSTPWGTGGTFYEQYF.